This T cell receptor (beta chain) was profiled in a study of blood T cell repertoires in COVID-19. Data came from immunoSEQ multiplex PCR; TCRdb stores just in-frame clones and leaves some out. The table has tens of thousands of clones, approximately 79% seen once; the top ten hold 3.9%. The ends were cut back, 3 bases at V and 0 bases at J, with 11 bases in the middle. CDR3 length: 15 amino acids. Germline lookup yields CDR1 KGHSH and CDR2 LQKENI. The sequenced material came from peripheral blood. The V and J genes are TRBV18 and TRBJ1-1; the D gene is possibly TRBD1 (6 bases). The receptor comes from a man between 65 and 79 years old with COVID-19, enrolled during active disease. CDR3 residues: CASSPGAGLNTEAFF. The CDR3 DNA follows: TGTGCCAGCTCACCGGGGGCAGGTCTGAACACTGAAGCTTTCTTT.